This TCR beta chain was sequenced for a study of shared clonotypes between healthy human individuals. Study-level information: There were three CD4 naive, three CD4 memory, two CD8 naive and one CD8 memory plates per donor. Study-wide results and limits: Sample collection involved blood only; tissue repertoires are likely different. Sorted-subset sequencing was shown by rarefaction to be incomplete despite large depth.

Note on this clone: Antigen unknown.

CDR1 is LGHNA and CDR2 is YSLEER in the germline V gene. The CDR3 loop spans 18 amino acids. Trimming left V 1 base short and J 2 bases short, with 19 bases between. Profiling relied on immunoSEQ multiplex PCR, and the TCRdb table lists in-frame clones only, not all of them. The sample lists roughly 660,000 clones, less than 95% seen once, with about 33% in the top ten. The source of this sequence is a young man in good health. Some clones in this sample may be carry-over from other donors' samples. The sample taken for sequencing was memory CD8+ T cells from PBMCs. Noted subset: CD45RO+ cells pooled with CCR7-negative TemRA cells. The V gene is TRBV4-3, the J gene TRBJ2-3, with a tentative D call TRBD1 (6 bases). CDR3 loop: CASSQASLDSHSTDTQYF. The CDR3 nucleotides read TGCGCCAGCAGCCAAGCTTCCTTGGACAGTCACTCCACAGATACGCAGTATTTT.